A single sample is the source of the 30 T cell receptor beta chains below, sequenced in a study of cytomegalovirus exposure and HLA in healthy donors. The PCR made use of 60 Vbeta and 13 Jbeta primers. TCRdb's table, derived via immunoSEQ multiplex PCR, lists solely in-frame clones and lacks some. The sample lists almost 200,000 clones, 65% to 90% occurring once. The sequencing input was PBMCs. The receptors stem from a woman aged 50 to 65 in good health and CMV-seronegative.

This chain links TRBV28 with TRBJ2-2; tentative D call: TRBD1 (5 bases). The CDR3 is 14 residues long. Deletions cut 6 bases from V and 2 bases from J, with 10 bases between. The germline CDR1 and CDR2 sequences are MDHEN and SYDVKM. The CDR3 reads CASRWQGNTGELFF. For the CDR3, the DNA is TGTGCCAGCAGATGGCAGGGTAACACCGGGGAGCTGTTTTTT.

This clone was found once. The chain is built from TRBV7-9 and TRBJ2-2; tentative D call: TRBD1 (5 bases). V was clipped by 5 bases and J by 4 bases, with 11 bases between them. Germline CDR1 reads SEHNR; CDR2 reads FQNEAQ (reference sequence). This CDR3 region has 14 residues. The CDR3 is CASSQPGFTGELFF. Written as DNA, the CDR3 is TGTGCCAGCAGCCAACCAGGGTTCACCGGGGAGCTGTTTTTT.

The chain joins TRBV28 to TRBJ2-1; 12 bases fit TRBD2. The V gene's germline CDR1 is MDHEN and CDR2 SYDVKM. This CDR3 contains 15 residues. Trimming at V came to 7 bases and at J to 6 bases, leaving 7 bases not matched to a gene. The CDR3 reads CASTSSGRAFNEQFF. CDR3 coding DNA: TGTGCCAGCACCTCTAGCGGGAGGGCCTTCAATGAGCAGTTCTTC.

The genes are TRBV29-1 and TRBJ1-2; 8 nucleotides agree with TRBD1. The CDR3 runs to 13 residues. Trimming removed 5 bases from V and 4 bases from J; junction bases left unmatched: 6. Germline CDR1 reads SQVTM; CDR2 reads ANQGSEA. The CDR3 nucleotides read TGCAGCGTTATAACAGGGGGTACCTATGGCTACACCTTC. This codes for CSVITGGTYGYTF.

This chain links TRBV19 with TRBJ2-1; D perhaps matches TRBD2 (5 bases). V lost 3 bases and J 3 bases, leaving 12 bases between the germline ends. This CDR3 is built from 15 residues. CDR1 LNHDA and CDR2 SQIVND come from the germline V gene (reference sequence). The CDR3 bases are TGTGCCAGTAGTATGGGAGCGGTGCTCTACAATGAGCAGTTCTTC. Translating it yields CASSMGAVLYNEQFF. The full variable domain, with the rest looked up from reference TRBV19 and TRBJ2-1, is DGGITQSPKYLFRKEGQNVTLSCEQNLNHDAMYWYRQDPGQGLRLIYYSQIVNDFQKGDIAEGYSVSREKKESFPLTVTSAQKNPTAFYLCASSMGAVLYNEQFFGPGTRLTVL.

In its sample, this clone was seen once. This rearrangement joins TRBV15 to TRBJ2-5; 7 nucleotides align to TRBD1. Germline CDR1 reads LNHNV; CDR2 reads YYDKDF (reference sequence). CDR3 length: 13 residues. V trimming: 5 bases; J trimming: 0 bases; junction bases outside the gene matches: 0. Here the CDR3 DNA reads TGTGCCACCAGCGACAGGGACCAAGAGACCCAGTACTTC. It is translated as CATSDRDQETQYF.

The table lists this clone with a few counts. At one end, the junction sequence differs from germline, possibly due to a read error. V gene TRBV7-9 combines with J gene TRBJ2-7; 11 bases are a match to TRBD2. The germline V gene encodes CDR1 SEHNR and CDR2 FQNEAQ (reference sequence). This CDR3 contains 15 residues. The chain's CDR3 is CSSSSTGLAAYEQYF. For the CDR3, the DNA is TGTTCCAGCAGCTCAACGGGACTAGCGGCCTACGAGCAGTACTTC.

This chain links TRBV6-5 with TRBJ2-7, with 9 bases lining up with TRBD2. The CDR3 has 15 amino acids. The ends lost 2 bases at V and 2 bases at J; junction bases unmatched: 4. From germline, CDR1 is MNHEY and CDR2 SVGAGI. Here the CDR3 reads CASSYVTSGTYEQYF. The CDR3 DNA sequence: TGTGCCAGCAGTTACGTGACTAGCGGTACCTACGAGCAGTACTTC.

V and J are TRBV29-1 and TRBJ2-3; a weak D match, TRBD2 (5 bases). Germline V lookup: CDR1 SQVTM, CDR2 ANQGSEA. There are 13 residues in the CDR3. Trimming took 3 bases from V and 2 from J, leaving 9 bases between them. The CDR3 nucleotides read TGCAGCGTTGACGTAGCGAACACAGATACGCAGTATTTT. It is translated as CSVDVANTDTQYF.

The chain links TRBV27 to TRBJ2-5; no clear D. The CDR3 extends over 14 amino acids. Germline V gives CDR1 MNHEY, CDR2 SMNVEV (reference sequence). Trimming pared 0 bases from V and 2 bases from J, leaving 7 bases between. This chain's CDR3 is CASSLSEPQETQYF. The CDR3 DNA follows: TGTGCCAGCAGTTTATCGGAGCCACAAGAGACCCAGTACTTC.

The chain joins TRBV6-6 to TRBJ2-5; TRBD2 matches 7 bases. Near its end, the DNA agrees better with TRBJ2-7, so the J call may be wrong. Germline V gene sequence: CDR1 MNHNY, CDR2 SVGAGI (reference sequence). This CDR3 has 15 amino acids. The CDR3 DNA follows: TGTGCCAGCAGCTCCGTTGGACTAGGGGCCTACGAGCAGTACTTC. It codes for CASSSVGLGAYEQYF.

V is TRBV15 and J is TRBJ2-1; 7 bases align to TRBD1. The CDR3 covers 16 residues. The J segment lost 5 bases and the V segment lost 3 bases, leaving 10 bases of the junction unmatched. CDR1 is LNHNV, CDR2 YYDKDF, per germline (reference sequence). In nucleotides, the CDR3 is TGTGCCACCAGCAGCGTAGGGACAGAATTCAACAATGAGCAGTTCTTC. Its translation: CATSSVGTEFNNEQFF.

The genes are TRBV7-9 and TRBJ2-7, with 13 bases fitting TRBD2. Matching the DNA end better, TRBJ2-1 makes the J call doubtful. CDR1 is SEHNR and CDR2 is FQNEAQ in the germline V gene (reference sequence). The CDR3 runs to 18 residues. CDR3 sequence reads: CASSLAKLVLAGGNEQFF. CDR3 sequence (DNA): TGTGCCAGCAGCTTAGCGAAGTTGGTACTAGCGGGAGGGAATGAGCAGTTCTTC.

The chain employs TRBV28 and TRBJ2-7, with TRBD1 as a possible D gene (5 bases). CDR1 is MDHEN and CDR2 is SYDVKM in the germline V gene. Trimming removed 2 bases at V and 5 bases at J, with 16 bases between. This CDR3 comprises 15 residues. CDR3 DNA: TGTGCCAGCAGTTTAGGGGTCACAGGTGGAAACGAGCAGTACTTC. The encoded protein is CASSLGVTGGNEQYF.

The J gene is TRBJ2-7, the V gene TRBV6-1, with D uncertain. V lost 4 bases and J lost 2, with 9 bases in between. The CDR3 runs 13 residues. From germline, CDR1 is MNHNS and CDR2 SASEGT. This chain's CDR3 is CASSARVTYEQYF. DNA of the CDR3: TGTGCCAGCAGTGCACGGGTAACCTACGAGCAGTACTTC.

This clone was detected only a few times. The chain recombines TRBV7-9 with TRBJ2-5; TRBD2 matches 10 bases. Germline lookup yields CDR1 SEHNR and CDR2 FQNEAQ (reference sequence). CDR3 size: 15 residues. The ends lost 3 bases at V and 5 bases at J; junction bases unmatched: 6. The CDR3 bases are TGTGCCAGCAGCTTCGGACTAGCGGTCCGCGAGACCCAGTACTTC. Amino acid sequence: CASSFGLAVRETQYF.

The DNA of the CDR3 is TGTGCCACCAGCAGGGGACAGGGGGTCGGTCAGCCCCAGCATTTT. Its translation is CATSRGQGVGQPQHF. V and J are TRBV15 and TRBJ1-5; 11 bases line up with TRBD1. Trimming cost V 3 bases and J 6 bases; bases outside gene matches: 4. CDR1 is LNHNV and CDR2 is YYDKDF in the germline V gene (reference sequence). This CDR3 spans 15 amino acids. Complete variable domain (other parts from reference TRBV15 and TRBJ1-5): DAMVIQNPRYQVTQFGKPVTLSCSQTLNHNVMYWYQQKSSQAPKLLFHYYDKDFNNEADTPDNFQSRRPNTSFCFLDIRSPGLGDTAMYLCATSRGQGVGQPQHFGDGTRLSIL.

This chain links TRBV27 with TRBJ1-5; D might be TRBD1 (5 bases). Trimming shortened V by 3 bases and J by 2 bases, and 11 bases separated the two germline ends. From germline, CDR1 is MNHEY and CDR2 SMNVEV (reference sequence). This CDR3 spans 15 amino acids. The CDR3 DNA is TGTGCCAGCAGTTTCGGGGGGGTGGGCAATCAGCCCCAGCATTTT. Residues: CASSFGGVGNQPQHF.

CDR3 sequence (DNA): TGTGCCAGCAACCCGCGGGGGGGAGCTTTCTTT. Amino acids: CASNPRGGAFF. The chain carries TRBV27 and TRBJ1-1, with D tentatively TRBD1 (5 bases). CDR3 size: 11 residues. The V end was cut by 7 bases, the J end by 10 bases, with 13 bases between. CDR1 is MNHEY, CDR2 SMNVEV, per germline (reference sequence).

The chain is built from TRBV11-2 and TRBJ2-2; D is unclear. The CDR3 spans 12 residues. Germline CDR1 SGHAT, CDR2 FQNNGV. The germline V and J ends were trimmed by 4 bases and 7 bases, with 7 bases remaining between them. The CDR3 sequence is CASSSQVGELFF. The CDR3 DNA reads TGTGCCAGCAGCTCCCAGGTCGGGGAGCTGTTTTTT.

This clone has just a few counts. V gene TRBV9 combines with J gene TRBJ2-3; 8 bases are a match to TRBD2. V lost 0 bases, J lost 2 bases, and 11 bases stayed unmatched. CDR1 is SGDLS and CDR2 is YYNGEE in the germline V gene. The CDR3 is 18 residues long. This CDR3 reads CASSVEVGRATDTDTQYF. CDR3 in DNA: TGTGCCAGCAGCGTAGAGGTCGGGAGGGCCACGGACACAGATACGCAGTATTTT.

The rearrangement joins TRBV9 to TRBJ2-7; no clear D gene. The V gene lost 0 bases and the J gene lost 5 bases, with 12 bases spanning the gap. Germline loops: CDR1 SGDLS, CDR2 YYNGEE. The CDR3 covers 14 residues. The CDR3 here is CASSVVRRHHEQYF. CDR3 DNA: TGTGCCAGCAGCGTAGTACGGCGGCACCACGAGCAGTACTTC.

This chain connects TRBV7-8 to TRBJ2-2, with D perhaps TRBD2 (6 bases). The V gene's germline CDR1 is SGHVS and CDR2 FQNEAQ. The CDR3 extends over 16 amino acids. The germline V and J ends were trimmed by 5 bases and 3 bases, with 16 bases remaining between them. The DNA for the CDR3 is TGTGCCAGCAGCCAGCGGGCCAGCGGGTACACCGGGGAGCTGTTTTTT. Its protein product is CASSQRASGYTGELFF.

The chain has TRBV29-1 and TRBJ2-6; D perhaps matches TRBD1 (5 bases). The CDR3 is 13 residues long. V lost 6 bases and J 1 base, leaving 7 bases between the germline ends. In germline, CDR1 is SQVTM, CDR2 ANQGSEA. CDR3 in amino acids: CSVQGSGANVLTF. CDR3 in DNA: TGCAGCGTGCAGGGATCTGGGGCCAACGTCCTGACTTTC.

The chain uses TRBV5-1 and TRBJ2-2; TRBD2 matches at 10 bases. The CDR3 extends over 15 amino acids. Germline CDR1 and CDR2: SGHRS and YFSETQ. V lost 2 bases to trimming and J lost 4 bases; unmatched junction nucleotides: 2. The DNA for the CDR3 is TGCGCCAGCAGCTTTTTAGCGGGGGGCACCGGGGAGCTGTTTTTT. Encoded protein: CASSFLAGGTGELFF.

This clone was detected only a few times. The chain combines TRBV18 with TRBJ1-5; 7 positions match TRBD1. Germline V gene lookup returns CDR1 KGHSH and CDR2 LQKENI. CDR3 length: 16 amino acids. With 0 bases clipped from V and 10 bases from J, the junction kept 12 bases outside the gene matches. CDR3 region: CASSPPGYTGAIPQHF. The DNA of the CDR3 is TGTGCCAGCTCACCACCGGGGTACACAGGGGCGATCCCCCAGCATTTT. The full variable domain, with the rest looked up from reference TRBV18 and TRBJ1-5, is NAGVMQNPRHLVRRRGQEARLRCSPMKGHSHVYWYRQLPEEGLKFMVYLQKENIIDESGMPKERFSAEFPKEGPSILRIQQVVRGDSAAYFCASSPPGYTGAIPQHFGDGTRLSIL.

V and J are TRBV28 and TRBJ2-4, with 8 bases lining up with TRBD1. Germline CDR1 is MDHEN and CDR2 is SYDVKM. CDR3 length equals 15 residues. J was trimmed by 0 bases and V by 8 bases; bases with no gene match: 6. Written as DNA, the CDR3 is TGTGCCAGCGGAACGACAGGGGAAGCCAAAAACATTCAGTACTTC. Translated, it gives CASGTTGEAKNIQYF.

The CDR3 spells CASSLRSGSADTQYF. The CDR3 DNA follows: TGTGCCAGCAGTTTACGGAGCGGGAGCGCAGATACGCAGTATTTT. V gene TRBV27 combines with J gene TRBJ2-3; TRBD2 matches at 8 bases. The V gene's germline CDR1 is MNHEY and CDR2 SMNVEV (reference sequence). This CDR3 spans 15 amino acids. With V trimmed by 2 bases and J by 4 bases, 5 bases remained unmatched.

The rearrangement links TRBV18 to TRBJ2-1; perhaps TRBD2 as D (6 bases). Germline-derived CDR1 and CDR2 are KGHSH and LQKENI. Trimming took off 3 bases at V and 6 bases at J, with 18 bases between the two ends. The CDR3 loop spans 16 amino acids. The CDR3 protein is CASSPITLARGNEQFF. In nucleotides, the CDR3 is TGTGCCAGCTCACCCATAACACTAGCCAGAGGCAATGAGCAGTTCTTC.

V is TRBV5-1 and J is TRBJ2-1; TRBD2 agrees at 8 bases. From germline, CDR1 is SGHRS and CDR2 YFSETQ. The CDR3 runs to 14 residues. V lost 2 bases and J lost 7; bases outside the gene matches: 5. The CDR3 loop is CASSFFGGDNEQFF. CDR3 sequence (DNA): TGCGCCAGCAGCTTCTTCGGGGGGGATAATGAGCAGTTCTTC.